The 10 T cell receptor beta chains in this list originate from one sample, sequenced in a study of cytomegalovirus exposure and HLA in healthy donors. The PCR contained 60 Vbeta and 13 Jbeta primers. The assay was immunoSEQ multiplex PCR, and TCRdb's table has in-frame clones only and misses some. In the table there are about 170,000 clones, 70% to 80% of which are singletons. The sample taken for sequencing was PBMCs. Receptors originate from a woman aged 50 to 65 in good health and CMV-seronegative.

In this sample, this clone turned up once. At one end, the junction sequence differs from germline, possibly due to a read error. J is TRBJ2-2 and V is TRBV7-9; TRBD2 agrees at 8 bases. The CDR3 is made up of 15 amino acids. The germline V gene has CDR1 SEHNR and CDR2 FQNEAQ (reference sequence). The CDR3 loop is CSSSPLAANTGELFF. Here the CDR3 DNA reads TGTTCCAGCAGCCCACTAGCGGCGAACACCGGGGAGCTGTTTTTT.

CDR3 in amino acids: CASSLADRVREKLFF. In nucleotides, the CDR3 is TGTGCCAGCAGCTTGGCCGACAGGGTTCGTGAAAAACTGTTTTTT. The chain recombines TRBV5-6 with TRBJ1-4; TRBD1 aligns across 7 bases. Germline V gene data show CDR1 as SGHDT and CDR2 as YYEEEE. The CDR3 extends over 15 amino acids. V lost 0 bases to trimming and J lost 7 bases; unmatched junction nucleotides: 6.

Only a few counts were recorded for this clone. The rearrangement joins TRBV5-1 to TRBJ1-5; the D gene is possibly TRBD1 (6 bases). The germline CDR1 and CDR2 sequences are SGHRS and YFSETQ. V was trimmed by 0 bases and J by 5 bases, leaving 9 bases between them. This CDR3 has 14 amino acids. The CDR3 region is CASSLEAGDQPQHF. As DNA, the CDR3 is TGCGCCAGCAGCTTGGAGGCAGGGGATCAGCCCCAGCATTTT.

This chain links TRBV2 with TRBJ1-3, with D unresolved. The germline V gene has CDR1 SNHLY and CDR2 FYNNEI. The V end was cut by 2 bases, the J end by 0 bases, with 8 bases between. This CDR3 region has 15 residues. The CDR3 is CASSERRSSGNTIYF. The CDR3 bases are TGTGCCAGCAGTGAAAGGAGGAGCTCTGGAAACACCATATATTTT.

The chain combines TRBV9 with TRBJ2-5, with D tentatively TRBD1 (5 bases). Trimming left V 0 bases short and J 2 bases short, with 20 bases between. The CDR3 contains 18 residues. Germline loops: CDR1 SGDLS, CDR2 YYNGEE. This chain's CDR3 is CASSVVPGSGGAQETQYF. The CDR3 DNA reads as TGTGCCAGCAGCGTAGTTCCGGGCTCGGGTGGGGCACAAGAGACCCAGTACTTC.

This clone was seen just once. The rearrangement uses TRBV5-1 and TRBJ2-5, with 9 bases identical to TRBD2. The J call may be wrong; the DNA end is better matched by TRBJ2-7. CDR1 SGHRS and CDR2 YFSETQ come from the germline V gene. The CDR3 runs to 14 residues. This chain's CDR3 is CASSLPTSGYEQYF. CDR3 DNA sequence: TGCGCCAGCAGCCTGCCGACTAGCGGATACGAGCAGTACTTC.

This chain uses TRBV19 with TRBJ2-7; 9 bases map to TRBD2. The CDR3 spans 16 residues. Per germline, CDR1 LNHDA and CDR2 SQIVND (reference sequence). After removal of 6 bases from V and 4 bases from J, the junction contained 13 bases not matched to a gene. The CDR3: CASSRRAGGPDYEQYF. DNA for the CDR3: TGTGCCAGTAGCCGACGGGCGGGAGGGCCGGATTACGAGCAGTACTTC.

Here the CDR3 reads CASSKRDSGSYEQYF. The CDR3 DNA sequence: TGTGCCAGCAGCAAACGGGACAGCGGGTCCTACGAGCAGTACTTC. The chain carries TRBV7-2 and TRBJ2-7; TRBD1 is a possible D gene (7 bases). CDR3 length equals 15 residues. CDR1 is SGHTA, CDR2 FQGNSA, per germline. V was shortened by 5 bases and J by 1 base, with 15 bases between the two germline ends.

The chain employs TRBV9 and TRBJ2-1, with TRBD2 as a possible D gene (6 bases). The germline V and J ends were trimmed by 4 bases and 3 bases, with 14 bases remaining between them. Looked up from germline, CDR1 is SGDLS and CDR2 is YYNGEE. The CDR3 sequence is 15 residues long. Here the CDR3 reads CASSPRLRDYNEQFF. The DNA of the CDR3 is TGTGCCAGCAGCCCCCGCTTGCGGGACTACAATGAGCAGTTCTTC.

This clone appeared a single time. The CDR3 region is CASSVGAGASVREQYF. The DNA for the CDR3 is TGTGCCAGCAGCGTAGGGGCAGGCGCTAGCGTACGGGAGCAGTACTTC. The genes are TRBV9 and TRBJ2-7; D may be TRBD2 (6 bases). Deletions cut 0 bases from V and 7 bases from J, with 20 bases between. This CDR3 is 16 amino acids long. CDR1 and CDR2 (germline): SGDLS, YYNGEE. Filled out from reference TRBV9 and TRBJ2-7, the complete variable domain reads DSGVTQTPKHLITATGQRVTLRCSPRSGDLSVYWYQQSLDQGLQFLIQYYNGEERAKGNILERFSAQQFPDLHSELNLSSLELGDSALYFCASSVGAGASVREQYFGPGTRLTVT.